This is a list of T cell receptor beta chains from one sample in a study of CD8+CD57+ T cells in acquired aplastic anemia. TCRdb ran MiXCR on the reads and lists one entry per CDR3 protein. Altogether roughly 250,000 distinct CDR3 sequences are present, around half being singletons, with the ten largest covering less than 9%. What was sequenced was sorted CD4+, CD8+, or CD8+CD57+ T cells (not recorded which) from PBMCs. All receptors derive from a human donor with aplastic anemia. Both conserved end residues are part of each CDR3. A D gene is named only where the DNA matches it firmly. Rows may omit the clone size; those that give it use once, few, many or a size class.

J: TRBJ1-2; V: TRBV10-3; size: .; D: TRBD1; CDR3: CATQIQGARGYTF; DNA: TGTGCCACACAAATACAGGGGGCGCGTGGCTACACCTTC
J: TRBJ1-1; V: TRBV6-2/TRBV6-3; size: .; D: TRBD1; CDR3: CASSYTPGQAKPEAFF; DNA: TGTGCCAGCAGTTACACCCCTGGACAGGCGAAGCCTGAAGCTTTCTTT
J: TRBJ2-3; V: TRBV7-2; size: few; D: .; CDR3: CASSQGGGTDTQYF; DNA: TGCGCCAGCAGCCAGGGGGGAGGAACAGATACGCAGTATTTT
J: TRBJ2-5; V: TRBV12-3/TRBV12-4; size: once; D: .; CDR3: CASSFQLGRGETQYF; DNA: TGTGCCAGCAGTTTTCAACTCGGCAGGGGCGAGACCCAGTACTTC
J: TRBJ2-2; V: TRBV20-1; size: many; D: .; CDR3: CSARDTLNTGELFF; DNA: TGCAGTGCTAGGGACACACTGAACACCGGGGAGCTGTTTTTT
J: TRBJ1-5; V: TRBV7-9; size: .; D: TRBD1; CDR3: CASRPGTGALNQPQHF; DNA: TGTGCCAGCAGGCCCGGGACAGGGGCCTTAAATCAGCCCCAGCATTTT
J: TRBJ1-6; V: TRBV20-1; size: many; D: TRBD1; CDR3: CSAREGTGTGSPLHF; DNA: TGCAGTGCTAGAGAAGGGACAGGGACGGGATCACCCCTCCACTTT
J: TRBJ2-7; V: TRBV14; size: many; D: TRBD1; CDR3: CASSQQTGGYEQYF; DNA: TGTGCCAGCAGCCAGCAGACAGGGGGCTACGAGCAGTACTTC
J: TRBJ2-4; V: TRBV11-2; size: once; D: .; CDR3: CASSLDGSLAKNIQYF; DNA: TGTGCCAGCAGCTTAGATGGGAGCCTAGCCAAAAACATTCAGTACTTC
J: TRBJ1-1; V: TRBV6-1; size: .; D: TRBD1; CDR3: CASSYPPGGANTEAFF; DNA: TGTGCCAGCAGTTACCCCCCAGGGGGGGCTAACACTGAAGCTTTCTTT
J: TRBJ1-4; V: TRBV10-3; size: .; D: .; CDR3: CAISEQGGAATNEKLFF; DNA: TGTGCCATCAGTGAACAGGGAGGGGCTGCAACTAATGAAAAACTGTTTTTT
J: TRBJ2-2; V: TRBV5-1; size: many; D: TRBD2; CDR3: CASSLDLAANTGELFF; DNA: TGCGCCAGCAGCTTGGACCTAGCGGCAAACACCGGGGAGCTGTTTTTT
J: TRBJ1-5; V: TRBV19; size: .; D: .; CDR3: CASSIQPSLGNQPQHF; DNA: TGTGCCAGTAGTATTCAGCCCTCGTTAGGAAATCAGCCCCAGCATTTT
J: TRBJ2-7; V: TRBV7-3; size: many; D: TRBD2; CDR3: CASSLAGGDEQYF; DNA: TGTGCCAGCAGCCTAGCGGGTGGAGACGAGCAGTACTTC
J: TRBJ2-1; V: TRBV25-1; size: .; D: .; CDR3: CASSILGRASSYNEQFF; DNA: TGTGCCAGCAGCATCCTGGGGCGAGCGAGCTCCTACAATGAGCAGTTCTTC
J: TRBJ1-6; V: TRBV15; size: .; D: .; CDR3: CATSRDRSAGDSPLHF; DNA: TGTGCCACCAGCAGAGATCGATCGGCGGGGGATTCACCCCTCCACTTT
J: TRBJ2-3; V: TRBV20-1; size: .; D: .; CDR3: CSARDSLSTDTQYF; DNA: TGCAGTGCTAGAGATAGCCTAAGCACAGATACGCAGTATTTT
J: TRBJ2-7; V: TRBV19; size: .; D: .; CDR3: CASQGGQRYEQYF; DNA: TGTGCCAGTCAAGGCGGACAGAGGTACGAGCAGTACTTC
J: TRBJ1-4; V: TRBV10-3; size: .; D: .; CDR3: CAIKGSNEKLFF; DNA: TGTGCCATCAAGGGGAGTAATGAAAAACTGTTTTTT
J: TRBJ1-2; V: TRBV4-3; size: many; D: .; CDR3: CASSQEGGRSYGYTF; DNA: TGCGCCAGCAGCCAAGAGGGGGGAAGAAGCTATGGCTACACCTTC
J: TRBJ2-3; V: TRBV3-1; size: few; D: .; CDR3: CASSAAASHTDTQYF; DNA: TGTGCCAGCAGCGCTGCTGCTAGTCATACAGATACGCAGTATTTT
J: TRBJ1-1; V: TRBV7-3; size: many; D: .; CDR3: CASSLKGENTEAFF; DNA: TGTGCCAGCAGCTTAAAGGGGGAGAACACTGAAGCTTTCTTT
J: TRBJ1-2; V: TRBV7-2; size: .; D: .; CDR3: CASSLSQSVERTF; DNA: TGTGCCAGCAGCTTATCCCAGTCGGTGGAGCGGACCTTC
J: TRBJ2-2; V: TRBV5-1; size: .; D: TRBD1; CDR3: CASSLYDRDTGELFF; DNA: TGCGCCAGCAGCTTGTACGACAGGGATACCGGGGAGCTGTTTTTT
J: TRBJ1-2; V: TRBV20-1; size: many; D: .; CDR3: CSAAPILTGTQDYGYTF; DNA: TGCAGTGCTGCCCCCATCTTAACAGGGACCCAGGACTATGGCTACACCTTC
J: TRBJ2-3; V: TRBV20-1; size: many; D: .; CDR3: CSARTGALTDTQYF; DNA: TGCAGTGCTAGAACCGGGGCCCTCACAGATACGCAGTATTTT
J: TRBJ2-7; V: TRBV12-3/TRBV12-4; size: .; D: .; CDR3: CAGSLFGPYEQYF; DNA: TGTGCCGGCAGTTTGTTCGGACCCTACGAGCAGTACTTC
J: TRBJ1-6; V: TRBV7-2; size: few; D: TRBD1; CDR3: CASSFRGQGNSPLHF; DNA: TGTGCCAGCAGCTTCAGGGGACAGGGTAATTCACCCCTCCACTTT
J: TRBJ2-6; V: TRBV19; size: .; D: .; CDR3: CASSIRGQSSGANVLTF; DNA: TGTGCCAGTAGTATTCGGGGGCAAAGCTCTGGGGCCAACGTCCTGACTTTC
J: TRBJ1-5; V: TRBV12-3/TRBV12-4; size: .; D: .; CDR3: CASSKKGDQPQHF; DNA: TGTGCCAGCAGCAAAAAGGGGGACCAGCCCCAGCATTTT
J: TRBJ2-3; V: TRBV10-2; size: .; D: TRBD2; CDR3: CASMGLADTDTQYF; DNA: TGCGCCAGCATGGGACTAGCAGACACAGATACGCAGTATTTT
J: TRBJ2-7; V: TRBV19; size: .; D: .; CDR3: CASSIRGLLHEQYF; DNA: TGTGCCAGTAGTATCAGGGGCCTCCTCCACGAGCAGTACTTC
J: TRBJ2-7; V: TRBV7-9; size: many; D: .; CDR3: CASSSYGDGRVPYEQYF; DNA: TGTGCCAGCAGCTCCTACGGGGACGGCAGGGTCCCCTACGAGCAGTACTTC
J: TRBJ1-1; V: TRBV15; size: many; D: .; CDR3: CATSRDAGTEAFF; DNA: TGTGCCACCAGCAGAGATGCTGGCACTGAAGCTTTCTTT
J: TRBJ2-7; V: TRBV20-1; size: few; D: TRBD1; CDR3: CSARDLGQGSHEQYF; DNA: TGCAGTGCTAGAGATCTGGGACAGGGGAGCCACGAGCAGTACTTC
J: TRBJ2-1; V: TRBV4-2; size: many; D: .; CDR3: CASSQDYMSSYNEQFF; DNA: TGTGCCAGCAGCCAAGATTACATGAGCTCCTACAATGAGCAGTTCTTC
J: TRBJ2-1; V: TRBV4-3; size: few; D: TRBD1; CDR3: CASSQGTGTSNEQFF; DNA: TGCGCCAGCAGCCAGGGGACAGGGACCTCAAATGAGCAGTTCTTC
J: TRBJ2-2; V: TRBV9; size: .; D: .; CDR3: CASSVEQKNTGELFF; DNA: TGTGCCAGCAGCGTAGAACAGAAGAACACCGGGGAGCTGTTTTTT
J: TRBJ2-2; V: TRBV20-1; size: many; D: TRBD1; CDR3: CSARDRSNTGELFF; DNA: TGCAGTGCTAGGGACAGGTCGAACACCGGGGAGCTGTTTTTT
J: TRBJ1-3; V: TRBV20-1; size: many; D: .; CDR3: CSARDYRATGASGNTIYF; DNA: TGCAGTGCTAGAGATTACCGAGCTACAGGTGCCTCTGGAAACACCATATATTTT
J: TRBJ1-1; V: TRBV9; size: many; D: .; CDR3: CASSADRGREGEAFF; DNA: TGTGCCAGCAGCGCTGACAGAGGAAGGGAAGGTGAAGCTTTCTTT
J: TRBJ2-7; V: TRBV5-4; size: .; D: TRBD2; CDR3: CASSETSGMEQYF; DNA: TGTGCCAGCAGCGAGACTAGCGGGATGGAGCAGTACTTC
J: TRBJ2-1; V: TRBV15; size: many; D: TRBD2; CDR3: CATGSTSGGAGEQFF; DNA: TGTGCCACCGGCTCGACTAGCGGGGGGGCCGGTGAGCAGTTCTTC
J: TRBJ1-2; V: TRBV15; size: few; D: .; CDR3: CATSRDREWEGYTF; DNA: TGTGCCACCAGCAGAGATAGGGAGTGGGAGGGCTACACCTTC
J: TRBJ2-1; V: TRBV5-1; size: many; D: TRBD2; CDR3: CASSLPPSGTDNEQFF; DNA: TGCGCCAGCAGCTTACCCCCTAGCGGTACAGACAATGAGCAGTTCTTC
J: TRBJ2-7; V: TRBV7-8; size: .; D: .; CDR3: CASSLEVLPYEQYF; DNA: TGTGCCAGCAGCTTAGAGGTCTTACCCTACGAGCAGTACTTT
J: TRBJ2-1; V: TRBV7-2; size: .; D: TRBD2; CDR3: CASSQPGTSGGSSYNEQFF; DNA: TGTGCCAGCAGCCAACCCGGGACTAGCGGGGGGAGCTCCTACAATGAGCAGTTCTTC
J: TRBJ1-1; V: TRBV7-9; size: .; D: .; CDR3: CASSKPDQDAEAFF; DNA: TGTGCCAGCAGCAAACCGGACCAGGACGCTGAAGCTTTCTTT
J: TRBJ2-7; V: TRBV4-1; size: many; D: TRBD2; CDR3: CASGDRAGAYEQYF; DNA: TGCGCCAGCGGAGATCGGGCGGGGGCCTACGAGCAGTACTTC
J: TRBJ2-3; V: TRBV2; size: .; D: TRBD2; CDR3: CASSGLAGFTDTQYF; DNA: TGTGCCAGCAGCGGACTAGCGGGATTCACAGATACGCAGTATTTT